This T cell receptor beta chain was retrieved from a study of blood T cell repertoires in COVID-19. At the level of the study: The samples span acute and convalescent COVID-19 from the United States, Italy and Spain.

Between the trimmed V and J ends, which lost 5 bases and 1 base, there was a span of 14 bases. Germline assignment: CDR1 MNHEY and CDR2 SMNVEV (reference sequence). CDR3 length: 15 residues. Sequenced by immunoSEQ multiplex PCR; TCRdb stores in-frame clones only, minus some. The table shows a few hundred thousand clones, with 87% occurring only once. This chain connects TRBV27 to TRBJ2-5; D might be TRBD2 (6 bases). Material: peripheral blood. This receptor was taken from a man aged 18 to 30 with active or convalescent COVID-19. The CDR3 sequence: CASSPRAGGQETQYF. CDR3 coding DNA: TGTGCCAGCAGTCCACGAGCGGGCGGCCAAGAGACCCAGTACTTC.